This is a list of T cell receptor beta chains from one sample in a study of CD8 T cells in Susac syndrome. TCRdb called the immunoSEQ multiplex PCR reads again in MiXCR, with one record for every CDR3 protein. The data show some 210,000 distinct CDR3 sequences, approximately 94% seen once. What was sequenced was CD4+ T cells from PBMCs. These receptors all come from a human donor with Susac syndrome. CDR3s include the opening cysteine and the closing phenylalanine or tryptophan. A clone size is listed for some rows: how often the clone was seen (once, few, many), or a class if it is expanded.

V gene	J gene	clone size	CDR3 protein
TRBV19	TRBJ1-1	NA	CASSIGQITEAFF
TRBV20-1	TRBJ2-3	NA	CSARDRALNTDTQYF
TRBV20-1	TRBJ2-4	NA	CSAFPLVAKNIQYF
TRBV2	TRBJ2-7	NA	CASSDKDGAYYEQYF
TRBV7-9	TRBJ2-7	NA	CASSSLDRAREQYF
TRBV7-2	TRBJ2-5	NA	CASSVTRTGMTTQYF
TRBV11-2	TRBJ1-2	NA	CASSKTKEGYTF
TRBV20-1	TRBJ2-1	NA	CSASRTSRGNEQFF
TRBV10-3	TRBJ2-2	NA	CASAVGGDTGELFF
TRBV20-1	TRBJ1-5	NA	CSARAGTGPQPQHF
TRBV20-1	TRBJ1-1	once	CSAGGQGQNTEAFF
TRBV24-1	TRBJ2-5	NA	CATSDGPVAVEETQYF
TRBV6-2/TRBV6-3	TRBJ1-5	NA	CASSYSENQPQHF
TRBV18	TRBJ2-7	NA	CASSQQGSSYEQYF
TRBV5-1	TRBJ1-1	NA	CASSPEGGDQAFF
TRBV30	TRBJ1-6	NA	CAWRWQEYSPLHF
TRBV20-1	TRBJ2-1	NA	CSASLPRDEQFF
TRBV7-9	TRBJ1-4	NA	CASSLATGVGEKLFF
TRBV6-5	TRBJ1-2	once	CASSPPGSFYGYTF
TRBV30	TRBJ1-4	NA	CACHRDENEKLFF
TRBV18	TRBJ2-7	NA	CASSGDRGNEQYF
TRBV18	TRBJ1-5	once	CASSPDRGHEPQHF
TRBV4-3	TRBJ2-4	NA	CASSPSRSGTDKNIQYF
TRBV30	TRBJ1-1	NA	CAWIRDSDEAFF
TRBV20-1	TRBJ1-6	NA	CSARRDRVRSPLHF
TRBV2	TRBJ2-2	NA	CASSGGGFAGELFF
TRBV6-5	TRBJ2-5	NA	CASSYDRVEETQYF
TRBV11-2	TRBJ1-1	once	CASSPQTGMNTEAFF
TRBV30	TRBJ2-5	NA	CAGNQLAGGPETQYF
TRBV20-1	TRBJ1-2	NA	CSAIQDYGYTF
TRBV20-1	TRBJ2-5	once	CSAHGTSGGETQYF
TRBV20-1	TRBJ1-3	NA	CSARDPRPSGNTIYF
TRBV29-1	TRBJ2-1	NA	CSVASSGGEFHEQFF
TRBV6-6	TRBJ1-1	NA	CASSYSSSTEAFF
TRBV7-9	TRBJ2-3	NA	CASSLGLAGGPADTQYF
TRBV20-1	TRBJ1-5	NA	CSARGGNSNQPQHF
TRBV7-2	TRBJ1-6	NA	CASSFGTQGGDSPLHF
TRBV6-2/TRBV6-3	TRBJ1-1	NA	CASSDRGQRGIPEAFF